The 28 T cell receptor beta chains in this list originate from one sample, sequenced in a study of blood T cell repertoires in COVID-19. Using immunoSEQ multiplex PCR, the repertoire was profiled, and TCRdb retains in-frame clones only, with some absent. The data show 95,000 to 100,000 clones, roughly 85% seen once. What was sequenced was peripheral blood. The source is a woman aged 70-85 years with active or convalescent COVID-19.

The sample holds one count of this clone. V and J are TRBV2 and TRBJ2-3; D remains ambiguous. V dropped 7 bases and J dropped 4 bases, with 12 bases sitting between them. Germline CDR1 and CDR2: SNHLY and FYNNEI. This CDR3 region has 13 residues. CDR3 sequence reads: CASNGAASDTQYF. The CDR3 DNA follows: TGTGCCAGCAATGGCGCGGCATCAGATACGCAGTATTTT.

The V call is TRBV7-3, the J call TRBJ2-3; no clear D. The ends were cut back, 3 bases at V and 2 bases at J, with 9 bases in the middle. Germline assignment: CDR1 SGHTA and CDR2 FQGTGA. CDR3 length: 14 amino acids. The CDR3: CASSLAADTDTQYF. The CDR3 DNA sequence: TGTGCCAGCAGCTTGGCTGCGGACACAGATACGCAGTATTTT.

This clone was seen a single time. The chain has TRBV6-5 and TRBJ1-1, with 8 bases matching TRBD1. The CDR3 extends over 16 amino acids. V shed 4 bases and J 2 bases; nucleotides not matched to a gene: 9. Germline CDR1 and CDR2: MNHEY and SVGAGI. In DNA, the CDR3 is TGTGCCAGCAGTTCTATCGGACAGGGCCTAAACACTGAAGCTTTCTTT. Translated: CASSSIGQGLNTEAFF.

The chain links TRBV30 to TRBJ1-2; 7 bases agree with TRBD1. Looked up from germline, CDR1 is GTSNPN and CDR2 is SVGIG (reference sequence). With 5 bases clipped from V and 8 bases from J, the junction kept 8 bases outside the gene matches. CDR3 length: 12 amino acids. The CDR3 here is CAWATGDGGYTF. The DNA for the CDR3 is TGTGCCTGGGCTACAGGGGATGGAGGCTACACCTTC. Full variable domain (outside the CDR3, taken from reference TRBV30 and TRBJ1-2): SQTIHQWPATLVQPVGSPLSLECTVEGTSNPNLYWYRQAAGRGLQLLFYSVGIGQISSEVPQNLSASRPQDRQFILSSKKLLLSDSGFYLCAWATGDGGYTFGSGTRLTVV.

This chain joins TRBV24-1 and TRBJ1-2; the match to TRBD1 covers 9 bases. From germline, CDR1 is KGHDR and CDR2 SFDVKD. This CDR3 region has 16 residues. V lost 3 bases, J lost 2 bases, and 6 bases stayed unmatched. The CDR3: CATSDPGQGRNYGYTF. DNA for the CDR3: TGTGCCACCAGTGATCCGGGACAGGGTAGGAACTATGGCTACACCTTC.

The chain combines TRBV28 with TRBJ2-2, with 10 positions matching TRBD1. V dropped 7 bases and J dropped 6; count of bases not matched to a gene: 8. Germline assignment: CDR1 MDHEN and CDR2 SYDVKM. The CDR3 loop spans 15 amino acids. The CDR3 DNA reads TGTGCCAGCAAGTCCGCAGGACAGGGGGCCGGGGAGCTGTTTTTT. Protein sequence: CASKSAGQGAGELFF.

Only one count was recorded for this clone. The rearrangement links TRBV6-4 to TRBJ2-1, with D uncertain. Germline lookup yields CDR1 MRHNA and CDR2 SNTAGT. The ends were cut back, 6 bases at V and 0 bases at J, with 21 bases in the middle. The CDR3 contains 18 residues. CDR3 residues: CASRPRLLTKSSYNEQFF. The DNA of the CDR3 is TGTGCCAGCAGACCCCGACTTCTCACCAAGAGCTCCTACAATGAGCAGTTCTTC.

Details on this clone: The same CDR3 can be traced to other DNA sequences in this sample. J is TRBJ2-6 and V is TRBV19, with a tentative D call TRBD1 (6 bases). Germline CDR1 and CDR2: LNHDA and SQIVND (reference sequence). The CDR3 has 15 amino acids. V lost 6 bases and J lost 3, with 12 bases in between. The DNA of the CDR3 is TGTGCCAGTAGGCGACAGGTCTATGGGGCCAACGTCCTGACTTTC. Translated: CASRRQVYGANVLTF.

This clone occurred once. This chain connects TRBV10-2 to TRBJ1-2; D gene uncertain. The germline CDR1 and CDR2 sequences are WSHSY and SAAADI. Trimming took 3 bases from V and 2 from J, leaving 7 bases between them. The CDR3 contains 13 residues. CDR3: CASSDRQNYGYTF. CDR3 DNA: TGCGCCAGCAGTGATCGACAAAACTATGGCTACACCTTC.

This clone was picked up a small number of times. This rearrangement joins TRBV11-1 to TRBJ1-6; the match to TRBD1 covers 8 bases. V trimming: 4 bases; J trimming: 9 bases; junction bases outside the gene matches: 5. The CDR3 has 14 residues. Germline V gives CDR1 SGHAT, CDR2 FQDESV (reference sequence). CDR3 coding DNA: TGTGCCAGCAGCTCGACAGGGGAGGGTTCACCCCTCCACTTT. Its translation: CASSSTGEGSPLHF.

The rearrangement joins TRBV7-2 to TRBJ2-3; 14 bases match TRBD2. This CDR3 is built from 16 residues. The germline V gene has CDR1 SGHTA and CDR2 FQGNSA. The ends lost 5 bases at V and 5 bases at J; junction bases unmatched: 6. The CDR3 spells CASSPRLAGGKDTQYF. The CDR3 DNA is TGTGCCAGCAGCCCCCGACTAGCGGGGGGGAAAGATACGCAGTATTTT.

The chain is built from TRBV6-5 and TRBJ2-2; 8 positions match TRBD2. CDR1 is MNHEY, CDR2 SVGAGI, per germline. This CDR3 contains 15 residues. The trim removed 0 bases at V and 5 bases at J, leaving 2 bases unmatched. Written as DNA, the CDR3 is TGTGCCAGCAGTTACTCGCGGGGGGCAACCGGGGAGCTGTTTTTT. Encoded protein: CASSYSRGATGELFF.

The chain is built from TRBV2 and TRBJ2-7, with no clear D. This CDR3 contains 13 residues. Per the germline V gene, CDR1 is SNHLY and CDR2 is FYNNEI. With 4 bases removed from V and 7 bases from J, the gap between germline ends came to 14 bases. CDR3 sequence reads: CASSGLREAEQYF. The CDR3 DNA is TGTGCCAGCAGTGGACTGCGAGAAGCGGAGCAGTACTTC. The complete variable domain, with remaining parts taken from reference TRBV2 and TRBJ2-7, reads EPEVTQTPSHQVTQMGQEVILRCVPISNHLYFYWYRQILGQKVEFLVSFYNNEISEKSEIFDDQFSVERPDGSNFTLKIRSTKLEDSAMYFCASSGLREAEQYFGPGTRLTVT.

The V and J genes are TRBV5-1 and TRBJ1-5; D is unclear. Trimming stripped 4 bases from V and 4 bases from J, with 12 bases between. Germline V lookup: CDR1 SGHRS, CDR2 YFSETQ. This CDR3 spans 14 amino acids. CDR3 bases: TGCGCCAGCAGCCCCGGGTCCTCTAATCAGCCCCAGCATTTT. Translating gives CASSPGSSNQPQHF. Full variable domain (rest looked up from reference TRBV5-1 and TRBJ1-5): KAGVTQTPRYLIKTRGQQVTLSCSPISGHRSVSWYQQTPGQGLQFLFEYFSETQRNKGNFPGRFSGRQFSNSRSEMNVSTLELGDSALYLCASSPGSSNQPQHFGDGTRLSIL.

The chain employs TRBV6-4 and TRBJ2-1; possible D gene TRBD2, 6 bases. V gave up 9 bases and J gave up 3 bases, with 15 bases separating them. Germline V CDR1 and CDR2: MRHNA, SNTAGT. This CDR3 spans 14 amino acids. CDR3 region: CARLWGVHYNEQFF. The CDR3 DNA reads TGTGCCAGGCTCTGGGGGGTCCACTACAATGAGCAGTTCTTC.

The chain joins TRBV9 to TRBJ2-7; D unclear. CDR1 and CDR2 from the germline V gene are SGDLS and YYNGEE. Trimming pared 0 bases from V and 0 bases from J, leaving 7 bases between. There are 14 residues in the CDR3. CDR3 protein: CASSVDLASYEQYF. In nucleotides, the CDR3 is TGTGCCAGCAGCGTAGACCTGGCCTCCTACGAGCAGTACTTC. The variable domain in full, completed from reference TRBV9 and TRBJ2-7, reads DSGVTQTPKHLITATGQRVTLRCSPRSGDLSVYWYQQSLDQGLQFLIQYYNGEERAKGNILERFSAQQFPDLHSELNLSSLELGDSALYFCASSVDLASYEQYFGPGTRLTVT.

The chain employs TRBV28 and TRBJ1-1; D remains unclear. V was shortened by 4 bases and J by 5 bases, with 5 bases between the two germline ends. In germline, CDR1 is MDHEN, CDR2 SYDVKM. The CDR3 has 11 amino acids. The CDR3: CASSSGTEAFF. The DNA of the CDR3 is TGTGCCAGCAGTTCGGGGACTGAAGCTTTCTTT. The whole variable domain, remainder taken from reference TRBV28 and TRBJ1-1, is DVKVTQSSRYLVKRTGEKVFLECVQDMDHENMFWYRQDPGLGLRLIYFSYDVKMKEKGDIPEGYSVSREKKERFSLILESASTNQTSMYLCASSSGTEAFFGQGTRLTVV.

V gene TRBV4-3 combines with J gene TRBJ2-5; D remains ambiguous. Trimming removed 2 bases at V and 4 bases at J, with 8 bases between. The CDR3 has 13 amino acids. From germline, CDR1 is LGHNA and CDR2 YSLEER. The CDR3 region has the DNA TGCGCCAGCAGCCAAAAGTCGGGAGAGACCCAGTACTTC. Translating it yields CASSQKSGETQYF.

The chain has TRBV19 and TRBJ2-1; 9 bases match TRBD2. The CDR3 is made up of 16 amino acids. Looked up from germline, CDR1 is LNHDA and CDR2 is SQIVND (reference sequence). V was pared by 5 bases and J by 0 bases, with 5 bases of the junction left unmatched. CDR3 amino acids: CASSLRGGSSYNEQFF. DNA for the CDR3: TGTGCCAGTAGTCTGCGGGGGGGAAGCTCCTACAATGAGCAGTTCTTC.

The gene calls are TRBV7-2 and TRBJ2-1; perhaps TRBD2 as D (6 bases). CDR1 and CDR2 (germline): SGHTA, FQGNSA. The CDR3 consists of 15 residues. Trimming stripped 1 base from V and 12 bases from J, with 19 bases between. The DNA of the CDR3 is TGTGCCAGCAGCTTAGAGGGCAGGGACTCCTTAGGGCAGTTCTTC. Residues: CASSLEGRDSLGQFF. Based on the CDR3 plus reference TRBV7-2 and TRBJ2-1, the full variable domain is GAGVSQSPSNKVTEKGKDVELRCDPISGHTALYWYRQSLGQGLEFLIYFQGNSAPDKSGLPSDRFSAERTGGSVSTLTIQRTQQEDSAVYLCASSLEGRDSLGQFFGPGTRLTVL.

The chain recombines TRBV24-1 with TRBJ1-5; 9 bases line up with TRBD1. This CDR3 is built from 19 residues. Germline CDR1 and CDR2: KGHDR and SFDVKD. V dropped 0 bases and J dropped 2; count of bases not matched to a gene: 10. Here the CDR3 DNA reads TGTGCCACCAGTGATTTGCAAGGACAGGGGATTGTAGGCAATCAGCCCCAGCATTTT. As protein: CATSDLQGQGIVGNQPQHF.

The chain has TRBV24-1 and TRBJ1-5, with TRBD1 as a possible D gene (6 bases). The CDR3 spans 16 residues. Germline loops: CDR1 KGHDR, CDR2 SFDVKD. V was cut by 2 bases and J by 6 bases, with 16 bases left in between. The CDR3 coding sequence is TGTGCCACCAGTGATTCAGGGGAGGGTGTAGCTCAGCCCCAGCATTTT. Its translation is CATSDSGEGVAQPQHF.

This rearrangement joins TRBV4-1 to TRBJ2-3; no reliable D call. There are 12 residues in the CDR3. V was trimmed by 1 base and J by 6 bases, leaving 5 bases between them. Germline loops: CDR1 MGHRA, CDR2 YSYEKL. The CDR3 sequence: CASSQVLDTQYF. In nucleotides, the CDR3 is TGCGCCAGCAGCCAAGTCCTGGATACGCAGTATTTT.

This chain links TRBV3-1 (or the pseudogene TRBV3-2) with TRBJ1-6; no firm D call. V was pared by 1 base and J by 7 bases, with 8 bases between. Germline lookup yields CDR1 LGHDT and CDR2 YNNKEL (reference sequence). There are 14 residues in the CDR3. The CDR3: CASSQGYSNSPLHF. CDR3 nucleotide sequence: TGTGCCAGCAGCCAAGGGTACAGCAATTCACCCCTCCACTTT.

This clone was detected once. The chain combines TRBV6-2 or TRBV6-3 with TRBJ1-2, with 8 bases matching TRBD1. J gave up 3 bases and V 7 bases, and 4 bases lay outside the gene matches. CDR3 length equals 13 residues. Germline V CDR1 and CDR2: MNHEY, SVGEGT. This chain's CDR3 is CASTPTGDYGYTF. Here the CDR3 DNA reads TGTGCCAGCACCCCGACAGGGGACTATGGCTACACCTTC.

Only a few counts were recorded for this clone. The chain carries TRBV5-6 and TRBJ1-1, with TRBD1 identical over 7 bases. Germline lookup yields CDR1 SGHDT and CDR2 YYEEEE. The CDR3 is made up of 13 amino acids. V was clipped by 7 bases and J by 1 base; unmatched bases: 4. This CDR3 is CASADRENTEAFF. CDR3 sequence (DNA): TGTGCCAGCGCAGACAGGGAGAACACTGAAGCTTTCTTT.

The chain joins TRBV28 to TRBJ1-1, with a tentative D call TRBD1 (5 bases). This CDR3 has 12 residues. Trimming took 4 bases from V and 6 from J, leaving 9 bases between them. Germline assignment: CDR1 MDHEN and CDR2 SYDVKM. CDR3 DNA sequence: TGTGCCAGCAGTTCGGGGGTTTCTGAAGCTTTCTTT. Translated: CASSSGVSEAFF.

The count of this clone is one. The J gene is TRBJ1-2, the V gene TRBV10-2; D uncertain. Germline lookup yields CDR1 WSHSY and CDR2 SAAADI. The CDR3 is 13 amino acids. V lost 6 bases and J 0 bases, leaving 8 bases between the germline ends. CDR3 nucleotide sequence: TGCGCCAGCAGCCTTACTTCTAACTATGGCTACACCTTC. It specifies CASSLTSNYGYTF.